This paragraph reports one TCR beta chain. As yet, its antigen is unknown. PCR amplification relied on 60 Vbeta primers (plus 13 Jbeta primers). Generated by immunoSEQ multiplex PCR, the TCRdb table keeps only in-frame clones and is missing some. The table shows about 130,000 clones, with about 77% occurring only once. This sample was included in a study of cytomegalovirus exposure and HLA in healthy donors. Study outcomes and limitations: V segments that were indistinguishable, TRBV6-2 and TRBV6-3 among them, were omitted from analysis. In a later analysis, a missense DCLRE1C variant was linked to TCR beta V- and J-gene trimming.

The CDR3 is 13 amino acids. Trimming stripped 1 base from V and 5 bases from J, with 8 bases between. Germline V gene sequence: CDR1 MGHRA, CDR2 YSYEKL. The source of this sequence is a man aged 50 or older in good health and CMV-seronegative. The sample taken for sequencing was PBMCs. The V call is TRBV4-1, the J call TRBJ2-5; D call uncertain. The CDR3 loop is CASSQVVQETQYF. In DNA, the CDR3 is TGCGCCAGCAGCCAAGTTGTACAGGAGACCCAGTACTTC.